These 32 T cell receptor beta chains originate from one sample sequenced in a study of OX40 agonist ivuxolimab in advanced cancers. The method was immunoSEQ multiplex PCR; TCRdb's version includes in-frame clones alone and lacks a portion of them. The table shows about 100,000 clones, with roughly four fifths occurring only once. The source material was CD4+ or CD8+ T cells sorted from blood, sampled in a trial of the OX40 agonist ivuxolimab. The receptors come from an adult with an advanced solid tumor such as melanoma, head and neck, liver or kidney cancer.

This clone came up once. The CDR3 loop is CASALGQGPSGAFF. CDR3 DNA sequence: TGTGCTAGTGCCCTGGGGCAGGGGCCTAGTGGCGCTTTCTTT. The rearrangement joins TRBV12-5 to TRBJ1-1; tentatively, D is TRBD1 (6 bases). This CDR3 comprises 14 residues. In germline, CDR1 is LGHNT, CDR2 FRNRAP. Trimming removed 7 bases from V and 11 bases from J, with 23 bases in between.

Only one count was recorded for this clone. This chain connects TRBV18 to TRBJ1-3; D is unresolved. The germline V gene encodes CDR1 KGHSH and CDR2 LQKENI. With 1 base removed from V and 0 bases from J, the gap between germline ends came to 13 bases. CDR3 length equals 17 residues. The CDR3 DNA sequence: TGTGCCAGCTCACCACTTTCAGGTTTAAGCTCTGGAAACACCATATATTTT. Its translation: CASSPLSGLSSGNTIYF. The full variable domain, its missing parts supplied by reference TRBV18 and TRBJ1-3, is NAGVMQNPRHLVRRRGQEARLRCSPMKGHSHVYWYRQLPEEGLKFMVYLQKENIIDESGMPKERFSAEFPKEGPSILRIQQVVRGDSAAYFCASSPLSGLSSGNTIYFGEGSWLTVV.

This chain joins TRBV10-3 and TRBJ2-7, with 7 bases lining up with TRBD1. The CDR3 sequence is 14 residues long. CDR1 and CDR2 (germline): ENHRY, SYGVKD. V lost 4 bases, J lost 5 bases, and 8 bases stayed unmatched. As DNA, the CDR3 is TGTGCCATCAGTGGTAATATAGGGGGCGACGAGCAGTACTTC. Protein: CAISGNIGGDEQYF.

This rearrangement joins TRBV29-1 to TRBJ1-1; no firm D call. The length of the CDR3 is 13 residues. CDR1 SQVTM and CDR2 ANQGSEA come from the germline V gene. Between the trimmed V and J ends, which lost 4 bases and 1 base, there was a span of 10 bases. In DNA form, the CDR3 reads TGCAGCGTTGTCCCTGGAGGGAACACTGAAGCTTTCTTT. Translating gives CSVVPGGNTEAFF.

This clone was seen more than once but under ten times. The CDR3 is CASSQDTRGSNPGTEAFF. The CDR3, as DNA: TGTGCCAGCAGCCAAGATACCCGGGGATCCAACCCGGGGACTGAAGCTTTCTTT. The genes are TRBV4-2 and TRBJ1-1; no reliable D call. Trimming left V 0 bases short and J 5 bases short, with 22 bases between. The CDR3 consists of 18 residues. Looked up from germline, CDR1 is LGHNA and CDR2 is YNFKEQ.

The rearrangement uses TRBV9 and TRBJ2-2; 10 bases map to TRBD2. The CDR3 is 18 residues long. Germline V gene lookup returns CDR1 SGDLS and CDR2 YYNGEE. Trimming removed 1 base from V and 1 base from J; junction bases left unmatched: 7. CDR3 in DNA: TGTGCCAGCAGCGTAAACATAGCGGGAGGTAGGAACACCGGGGAGCTGTTTTTT. Its protein product is CASSVNIAGGRNTGELFF.

The chain joins TRBV30 to TRBJ2-2; 15 bases line up with TRBD2. The trim removed 5 bases at V and 2 bases at J, leaving 9 bases unmatched. Germline V lookup: CDR1 GTSNPN, CDR2 SVGIG (reference sequence). The CDR3 has 18 residues. This chain's CDR3 is CAWDGTSGGNYNTGELFF. DNA for the CDR3: TGTGCCTGGGACGGGACTAGCGGGGGGAACTATAACACCGGGGAGCTGTTTTTT.

V and J are TRBV6-5 and TRBJ2-5; maybe TRBD1 (5 bases). The V end lost 0 bases, the J end lost 5 bases, and 13 bases lay between the germline ends. The CDR3 has 15 residues. Germline CDR1 and CDR2: MNHEY and SVGAGI. CDR3 amino acids: CASSYSRQIGETQYF. In DNA form, the CDR3 reads TGTGCCAGCAGTTACTCAAGACAGATAGGGGAGACCCAGTACTTC.

The chain uses TRBV10-3 and TRBJ1-2, with D uncertain. Deletions cut 7 bases from V and 7 bases from J, with 25 bases between. Germline loops: CDR1 ENHRY, CDR2 SYGVKD. The CDR3 sequence is 16 residues long. CDR3 bases: TGTGCCATCACCTCCCAAGTTAAGGGCAGTTTGGGTGGCTACACCTTC. This encodes CAITSQVKGSLGGYTF.

The chain employs TRBV4-2 and TRBJ2-7; TRBD2 matches 7 bases. CDR3 length: 16 amino acids. Germline-derived CDR1 and CDR2 are LGHNA and YNFKEQ. Losses at the gene ends were 0 bases for V and 7 bases for J; bases not matched to a gene: 12. For the CDR3, the DNA is TGTGCCAGCAGCCAAGATCGGGGAGGGTTCGGTGGGGAGCAGTACTTC. This sequence encodes CASSQDRGGFGGEQYF.

The chain joins TRBV4-3 to TRBJ2-1; a possible D gene is TRBD1 (6 bases). In germline, CDR1 is LGHNA, CDR2 YSLEER. The CDR3 has 16 residues. V gave up 0 bases and J gave up 5 bases, with 14 bases separating them. The CDR3 region is CASSQERQVGNNEQFF. Written as DNA, the CDR3 is TGCGCCAGCAGCCAAGAAAGACAGGTCGGAAACAATGAGCAGTTCTTC.

The chain joins TRBV28 to TRBJ2-7, with D perhaps given as TRBD1 or TRBD2 (5 bases each). CDR3 length equals 15 residues. Looked up from germline, CDR1 is MDHEN and CDR2 is SYDVKM. Between the trimmed V and J ends, which lost 0 bases and 7 bases, there was a span of 16 bases. Written as DNA, the CDR3 is TGTGCCAGCAGTTTATGGGGTGTAGGGACGGGTGAGCAGTACTTC. This translates into CASSLWGVGTGEQYF.

The chain carries TRBV9 and TRBJ2-3, with a possible D match to TRBD2 (6 bases). The germline V gene encodes CDR1 SGDLS and CDR2 YYNGEE. The CDR3 runs to 17 residues. V shed 3 bases and J shed 2 bases, with 19 bases lying between them. This chain's CDR3 is CASSARGRDFPTDTQYF. DNA of the CDR3: TGTGCCAGCAGCGCCCGGGGAAGGGACTTTCCCACAGATACGCAGTATTTT.

The CDR3 nucleotides read TGTGCCAGCAGCCAGGGACTCAGCTACGAGCAGTACTTC. This encodes CASSQGLSYEQYF. The V call is TRBV7-2, the J call TRBJ2-7; perhaps TRBD2 as D (6 bases). Trimming took off 5 bases at V and 3 bases at J, with 11 bases between the two ends. In germline, CDR1 is SGHTA, CDR2 FQGNSA. The CDR3 has 13 amino acids. Full variable domain (remainder filled in from reference TRBV7-2 and TRBJ2-7): GAGVSQSPSNKVTEKGKDVELRCDPISGHTALYWYRQSLGQGLEFLIYFQGNSAPDKSGLPSDRFSAERTGGSVSTLTIQRTQQEDSAVYLCASSQGLSYEQYFGPGTRLTVT.

The chain joins TRBV28 to TRBJ2-1; D gene uncertain. CDR1 and CDR2 from the germline V gene are MDHEN and SYDVKM. V dropped 4 bases and J dropped 8 bases, with 12 bases sitting between them. This CDR3 has 13 amino acids. The CDR3 here is CASSSAYRDEQFF. For the CDR3, the DNA is TGTGCCAGCAGTTCAGCCTACCGGGATGAGCAGTTCTTC.

V usage is TRBV6-1 and J usage is TRBJ1-5, with no clear D. The V and J ends lost 7 bases and 4 bases respectively, with 17 bases between them. This CDR3 is 15 amino acids long. The germline V gene has CDR1 MNHNS and CDR2 SASEGT. For the CDR3, the DNA is TGTGCCAGCATAGACAATCATGGTGCGAATCAGCCCCAGCATTTT. Translation gives CASIDNHGANQPQHF.

This sequence joins TRBV2 and TRBJ1-2; D not certain. The V gene's germline CDR1 is SNHLY and CDR2 FYNNEI. The CDR3 is 14 amino acids. V gave up 6 bases and J gave up 2 bases, with 13 bases separating them. The CDR3 sequence: CASRGGTTNYGYTF. CDR3 bases: TGTGCCAGCAGAGGCGGCACCACCAACTATGGCTACACCTTC.

This clone showed up just a few times. The chain has TRBV19 and TRBJ1-5, with D unresolved. This CDR3 has 12 residues. From germline, CDR1 is LNHDA and CDR2 SQIVND (reference sequence). The ends were cut back, 7 bases at V and 9 bases at J, with 13 bases in the middle. The CDR3 spells CASTPTSGPQHF. The CDR3 DNA reads as TGTGCCAGTACCCCGACCTCCGGGCCCCAGCATTTT.

The chain carries TRBV7-8 and TRBJ2-7, with TRBD2 matching over 7 bases. CDR3 length: 17 amino acids. From germline, CDR1 is SGHVS and CDR2 FQNEAQ. V shed 1 base, J shed 1 base, and the junction held 10 bases outside the gene matches. The CDR3 loop reads CASSLGSGGPGSYEQYF. The CDR3 DNA reads as TGTGCCAGCAGCTTAGGGTCGGGGGGTCCAGGGTCCTACGAGCAGTACTTC.

The gene calls are TRBV29-1 and TRBJ2-3; D is unresolved. Trimming cost V 8 bases and J 0 bases, with 18 bases left between them. Germline V gene sequence: CDR1 SQVTM, CDR2 ANQGSEA. This CDR3 contains 15 residues. The CDR3 sequence: CSPKVEITSTDTQYF. In DNA, the CDR3 is TGCAGCCCAAAGGTCGAAATAACTAGCACAGATACGCAGTATTTT.

This chain links TRBV7-2 with TRBJ2-5; possible D gene TRBD1, 7 bases. Deletions cut 5 bases from V and 2 bases from J, with 9 bases between. The germline CDR1 and CDR2 sequences are SGHTA and FQGNSA. CDR3 size: 13 residues. The CDR3 coding sequence is TGTGCCAGCAGCGCGGGACAGCAAGAGACCCAGTACTTC. This codes for CASSAGQQETQYF.

The CDR3 DNA follows: TGTGCCACCAGCATAACAGGAACCAATGAGCAGTTCTTC. It specifies CATSITGTNEQFF. J is TRBJ2-1 and V is TRBV15; perhaps TRBD1 as D (5 bases). V lost 4 bases to trimming and J lost 6 bases, with 10 bases between them. The germline V gene encodes CDR1 LNHNV and CDR2 YYDKDF (reference sequence). This CDR3 region has 13 residues.

The chain is built from TRBV5-1 and TRBJ1-1; the D is unclear. Between the trimmed V and J ends, which lost 1 base and 1 base, there was a span of 8 bases. Germline values: CDR1 SGHRS, CDR2 YFSETQ. CDR3 length: 14 amino acids. The CDR3 nucleotides read TGCGCCAGCAGCTTGTTGGCGGGGAACACTGAAGCTTTCTTT. This translates into CASSLLAGNTEAFF.

This rearrangement joins TRBV19 to TRBJ1-2; no definite D call. There are 14 residues in the CDR3. V was shortened by 3 bases and J by 5 bases, with 13 bases between the two germline ends. CDR1 is LNHDA and CDR2 is SQIVND in the germline V gene (reference sequence). This CDR3 reads CASSIPGLKYGYTF. The CDR3 DNA sequence: TGTGCCAGTAGTATTCCGGGATTAAAGTATGGCTACACCTTC.

This chain joins TRBV27 and TRBJ2-7; 9 bases match TRBD2. The ends lost 7 bases at V and 6 bases at J; junction bases unmatched: 4. Per germline, CDR1 MNHEY and CDR2 SMNVEV (reference sequence). The CDR3 totals 12 residues. This CDR3 is CASKGLASEQYF. DNA of the CDR3: TGTGCCAGCAAGGGACTAGCATCCGAGCAGTACTTC.

This clone was picked up a small number of times. The chain employs TRBV6-1 and TRBJ2-7, with 8 bases fitting TRBD2. The CDR3 length is 14 residues. J was trimmed by 1 base and V by 10 bases; bases with no gene match: 9. Germline CDR1 reads MNHNS; CDR2 reads SASEGT. CDR3 amino acids: CATLQRETSYEQYF. Written as DNA, the CDR3 is TGTGCCACCCTCCAGCGGGAGACGTCCTACGAGCAGTACTTC.

This chain joins TRBV14 and TRBJ2-7; D uncertain. The CDR3 runs 11 residues. V gave up 1 base and J gave up 6 bases, with 4 bases separating them. Germline CDR1 SGHDN, CDR2 FVKESK. CDR3 in DNA: TGTGCCAGCAGCCAAGGTTCCGAGCAGTACTTC. It is translated as CASSQGSEQYF.

The V and J genes are TRBV6-1 and TRBJ2-5; no definite D call. The assigned J gene may be wrong: the sequence end matches TRBJ2-7 better. The CDR3 consists of 11 residues. Germline V lookup: CDR1 MNHNS, CDR2 SASEGT. This chain's CDR3 is CASSPLYEQYF. CDR3 in DNA: TGTGCCAGCAGTCCACTCTACGAGCAGTACTTC.

In DNA form, the CDR3 reads TGTGCCAGCAGCGTCGCTAGCGGGGGGACACAAGATACGCAGTATTTT. It codes for CASSVASGGTQDTQYF. The rearrangement uses TRBV9 and TRBJ2-3; 11 bases align to TRBD2. V trimming: 2 bases; J trimming: 5 bases; junction bases outside the gene matches: 7. The CDR3 runs to 16 residues. Germline V gene sequence: CDR1 SGDLS, CDR2 YYNGEE.

The V call is TRBV18, the J call TRBJ2-7; 8 bases map to TRBD1. The germline V gene has CDR1 KGHSH and CDR2 LQKENI. Trimming removed 2 bases from V and 5 bases from J; junction bases left unmatched: 2. CDR3 length equals 13 residues. CDR3 region: CASSPSGQDEQYF. The CDR3 DNA sequence: TGTGCCAGCTCACCATCGGGACAGGACGAGCAGTACTTC.

This clone was recorded a few times. CDR3 DNA sequence: TGTGCCAGCTCAGAGACAATGAACACTGAAGCTTTCTTT. This sequence encodes CASSETMNTEAFF. The J gene is TRBJ1-1, the V gene TRBV18; unclear D gene. Germline loops: CDR1 KGHSH, CDR2 LQKENI. V was trimmed by 5 bases and J by 0 bases, leaving 7 bases between them. This CDR3 spans 13 amino acids.

This rearrangement joins TRBV9 to TRBJ2-7; maybe TRBD1 (5 bases). Germline CDR1 and CDR2: SGDLS and YYNGEE. This CDR3 region has 14 residues. V was clipped by 3 bases and J by 3 bases, with 13 bases between them. The CDR3 sequence: CASSAGPTGYEQYF. The CDR3 DNA reads TGTGCCAGCAGCGCTGGTCCTACAGGCTACGAGCAGTACTTC.